This T cell receptor (beta chain) was sequenced during a study of response to subunit inactivated influenza vaccine. Study-level results: Every seasonal influenza vaccination brings in few new T cells, the authors suggested.

From the RT-PCR reads, TCRdb called clonotypes with MiXCR, one entry per CDR3 protein. The sample shows about 800,000 distinct CDR3 sequences, about 20% of them seen only once. This clonotype was found a few times. The antigen remains undetermined. In germline, CDR1 is DFQATT, CDR2 SNEGSKA (reference sequence). Deletions cut 7 bases from V and 1 base from J, with 25 bases between. The length of the CDR3 is 17 residues. This TCR came from a man between 45 and 60 years old who received an inactivated influenza vaccine. Specimen: PBMCs from blood, collected 4 to 6 days after vaccination. J is TRBJ2-5 and V is TRBV20-1; a weak D match, TRBD1 (7 bases). As DNA, the CDR3 is TGCAGTGAGACAACCCTAGCGCCCAGGGGGGCCCAAGAGACCCAGTACTTC. It specifies CSETTLAPRGAQETQYF.